This T cell receptor (beta chain) comes out of a study of shared clonotypes between healthy human individuals. Running of the assay took place at deep level. Only in-frame clones appear in the TCRdb table, and some are missing; sequencing was by immunoSEQ multiplex PCR. The sample has fewer than 700,000 clones, around three quarters seen once. The germline gives CDR1 SEHNR, CDR2 FQNEAQ (reference sequence). The V end lost 8 bases, the J end lost 8 bases, and 12 bases lay between the germline ends. This CDR3 has 12 amino acids. The TCR was taken from a woman in her forties in good health. Some clones in this sample may be carry-over from other donors' samples. V and J are TRBV7-9 and TRBJ2-2, with D uncertain. The sequenced material came from PBMCs. The CDR3 DNA is TGTGCCAGCTCTATGCCAATAGGGGAGCTGTTTTTT. Translating it yields CASSMPIGELFF.